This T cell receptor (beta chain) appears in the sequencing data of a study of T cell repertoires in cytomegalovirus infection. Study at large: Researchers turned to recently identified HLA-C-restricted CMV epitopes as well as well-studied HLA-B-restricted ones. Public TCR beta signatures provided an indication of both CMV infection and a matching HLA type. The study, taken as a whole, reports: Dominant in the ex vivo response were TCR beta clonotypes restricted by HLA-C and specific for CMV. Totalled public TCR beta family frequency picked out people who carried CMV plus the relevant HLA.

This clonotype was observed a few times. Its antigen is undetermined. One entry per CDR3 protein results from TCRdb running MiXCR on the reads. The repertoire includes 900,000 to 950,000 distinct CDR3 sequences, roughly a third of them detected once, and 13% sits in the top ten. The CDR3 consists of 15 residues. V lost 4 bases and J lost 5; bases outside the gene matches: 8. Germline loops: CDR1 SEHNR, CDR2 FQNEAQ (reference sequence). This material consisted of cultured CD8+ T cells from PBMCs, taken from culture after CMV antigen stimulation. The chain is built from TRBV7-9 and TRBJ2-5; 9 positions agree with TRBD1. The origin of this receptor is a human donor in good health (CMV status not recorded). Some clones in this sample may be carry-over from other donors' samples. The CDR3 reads CASSSTGGNEETQYF. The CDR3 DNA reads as TGTGCCAGCAGCTCTACAGGGGGCAATGAGGAGACCCAGTACTTC.